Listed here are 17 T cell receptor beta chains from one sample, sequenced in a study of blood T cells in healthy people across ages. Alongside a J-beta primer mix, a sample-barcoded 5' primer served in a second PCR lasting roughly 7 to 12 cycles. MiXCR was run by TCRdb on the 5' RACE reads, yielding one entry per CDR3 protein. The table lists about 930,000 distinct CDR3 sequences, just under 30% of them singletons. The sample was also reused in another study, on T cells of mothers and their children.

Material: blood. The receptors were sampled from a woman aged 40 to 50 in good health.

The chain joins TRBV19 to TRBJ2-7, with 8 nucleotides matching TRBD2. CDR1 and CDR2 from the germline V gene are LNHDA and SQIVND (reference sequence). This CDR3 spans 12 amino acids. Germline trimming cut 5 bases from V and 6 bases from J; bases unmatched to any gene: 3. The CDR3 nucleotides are TGTGCCAGTAGTGGACTAGCTCGCGAGCAGTACTTC. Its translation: CASSGLAREQYF.

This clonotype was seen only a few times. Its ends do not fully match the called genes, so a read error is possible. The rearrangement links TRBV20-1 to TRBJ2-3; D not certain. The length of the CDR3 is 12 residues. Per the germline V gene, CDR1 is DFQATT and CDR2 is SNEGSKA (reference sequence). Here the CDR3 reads CSASYPGYTRYF. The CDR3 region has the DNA TGCAGTGCCAGCTACCCTGGATATACGCGGTATTTT.

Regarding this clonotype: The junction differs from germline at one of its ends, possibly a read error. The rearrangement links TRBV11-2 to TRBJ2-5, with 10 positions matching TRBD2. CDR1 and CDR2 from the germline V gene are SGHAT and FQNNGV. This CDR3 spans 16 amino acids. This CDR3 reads CVSSLNLLAGTETQYF. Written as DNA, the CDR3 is TGTGTCAGCAGCTTAAATCTACTAGCGGGGACTGAGACCCAGTACTTC. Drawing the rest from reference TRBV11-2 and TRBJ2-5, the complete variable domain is EAGVAQSPRYKIIEKRQSVAFWCNPISGHATLYWYQQILGQGPKLLIQFQNNGVVDDSQLPKDRFSAERLKGVDSTLKIQPAKLEDSAVYLCVSSLNLLAGTETQYFGPGTRLLVL.

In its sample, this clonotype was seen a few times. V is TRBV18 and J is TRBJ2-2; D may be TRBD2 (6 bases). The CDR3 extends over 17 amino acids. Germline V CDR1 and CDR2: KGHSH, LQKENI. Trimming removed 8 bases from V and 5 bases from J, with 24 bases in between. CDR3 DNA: TGTGCCAGCCCGACCGGGGCGGGACTTGCGAGGACCGGGGAGCTGTTTTTT. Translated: CASPTGAGLARTGELFF.

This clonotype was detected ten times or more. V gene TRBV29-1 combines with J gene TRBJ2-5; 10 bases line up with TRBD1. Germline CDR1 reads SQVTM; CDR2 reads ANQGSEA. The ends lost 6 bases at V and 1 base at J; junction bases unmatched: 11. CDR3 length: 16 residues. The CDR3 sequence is CSVTTIGTGAQETQYF. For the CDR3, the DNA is TGCAGCGTCACAACCATCGGGACAGGGGCCCAAGAGACCCAGTACTTC.

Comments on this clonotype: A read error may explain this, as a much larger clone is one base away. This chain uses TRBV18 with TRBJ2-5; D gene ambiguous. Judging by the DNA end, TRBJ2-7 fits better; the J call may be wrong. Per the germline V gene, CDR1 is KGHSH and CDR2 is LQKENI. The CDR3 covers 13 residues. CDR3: CAGSPTLRDEQYF. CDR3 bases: TGTGCCGGCTCACCGACCCTTAGGGACGAGCAGTACTTC.

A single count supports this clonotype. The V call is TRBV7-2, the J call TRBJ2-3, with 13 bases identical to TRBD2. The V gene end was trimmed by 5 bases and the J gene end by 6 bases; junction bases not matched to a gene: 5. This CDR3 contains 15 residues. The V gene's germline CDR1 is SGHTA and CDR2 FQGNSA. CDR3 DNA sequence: TGTGCCAGCAGCATGACTAGCGGGGGGCCTGATACGCAGTATTTT. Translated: CASSMTSGGPDTQYF. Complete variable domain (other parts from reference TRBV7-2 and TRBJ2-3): GAGVSQSPSNKVTEKGKDVELRCDPISGHTALYWYRQSLGQGLEFLIYFQGNSAPDKSGLPSDRFSAERTGGSVSTLTIQRTQQEDSAVYLCASSMTSGGPDTQYFGPGTRLTVL.

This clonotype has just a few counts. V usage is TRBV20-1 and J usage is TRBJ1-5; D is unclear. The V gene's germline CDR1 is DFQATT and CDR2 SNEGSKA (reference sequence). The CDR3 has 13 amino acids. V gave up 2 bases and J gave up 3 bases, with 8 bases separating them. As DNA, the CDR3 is TGCAGTGCTAGAACCCCCCCCAATCAGCCCCAGCATTTT. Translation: CSARTPPNQPQHF.

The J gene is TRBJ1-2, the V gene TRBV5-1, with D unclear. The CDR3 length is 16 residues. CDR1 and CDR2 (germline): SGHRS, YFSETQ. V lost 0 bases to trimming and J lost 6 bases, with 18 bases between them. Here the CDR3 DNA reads TGCGCCAGCAGCTTGGGGCCGTTGCGGCGGCCGGATGGCTACACCTTC. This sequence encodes CASSLGPLRRPDGYTF.

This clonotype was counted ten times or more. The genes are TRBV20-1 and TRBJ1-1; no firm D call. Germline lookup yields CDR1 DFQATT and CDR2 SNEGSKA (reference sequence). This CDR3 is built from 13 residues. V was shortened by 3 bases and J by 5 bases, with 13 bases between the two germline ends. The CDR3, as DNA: TGCAGTGCTAGGGGTAGATCGGCAACTGAAGCTTTCTTT. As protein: CSARGRSATEAFF.

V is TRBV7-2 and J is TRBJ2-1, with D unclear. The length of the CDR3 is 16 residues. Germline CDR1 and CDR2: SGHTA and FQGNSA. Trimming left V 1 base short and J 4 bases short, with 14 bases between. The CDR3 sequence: CASSLVGPPSYNEQFF. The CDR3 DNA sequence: TGTGCCAGCAGCTTAGTTGGGCCGCCCAGTTACAATGAGCAGTTCTTC.

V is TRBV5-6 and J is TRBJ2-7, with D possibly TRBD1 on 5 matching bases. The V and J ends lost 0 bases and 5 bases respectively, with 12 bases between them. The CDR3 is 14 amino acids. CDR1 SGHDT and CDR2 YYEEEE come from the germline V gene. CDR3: CASSLDPTVDEQYF. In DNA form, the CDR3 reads TGTGCCAGCAGCTTGGATCCGACAGTCGACGAGCAGTACTTC.

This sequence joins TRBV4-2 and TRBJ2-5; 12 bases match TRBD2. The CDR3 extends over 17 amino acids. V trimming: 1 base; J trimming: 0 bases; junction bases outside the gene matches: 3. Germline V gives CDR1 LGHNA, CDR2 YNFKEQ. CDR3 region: CASSQGLAGGYQETQYF. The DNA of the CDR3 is TGTGCCAGCAGCCAAGGGCTAGCGGGGGGGTACCAAGAGACCCAGTACTTC.

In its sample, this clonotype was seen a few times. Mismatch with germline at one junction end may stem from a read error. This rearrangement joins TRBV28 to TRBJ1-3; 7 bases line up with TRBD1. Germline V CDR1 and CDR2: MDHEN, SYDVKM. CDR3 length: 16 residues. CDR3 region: CASSITGQISGSTIYF. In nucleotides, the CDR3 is TGTGCCAGCTCAATAACGGGACAGATTTCTGGAAGCACCATATATTTT.

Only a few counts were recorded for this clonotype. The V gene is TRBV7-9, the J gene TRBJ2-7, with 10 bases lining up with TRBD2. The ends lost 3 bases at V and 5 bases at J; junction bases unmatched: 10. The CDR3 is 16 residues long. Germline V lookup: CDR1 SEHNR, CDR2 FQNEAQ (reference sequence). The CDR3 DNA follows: TGTGCCAGCAGCTTGGGCCCGGGACTAGCGTACCACGAGCAGTACTTC. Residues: CASSLGPGLAYHEQYF.

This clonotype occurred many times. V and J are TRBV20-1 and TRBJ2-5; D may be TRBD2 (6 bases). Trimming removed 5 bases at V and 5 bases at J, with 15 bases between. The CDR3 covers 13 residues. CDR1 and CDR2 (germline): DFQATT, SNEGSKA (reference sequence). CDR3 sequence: CSAVLAVGETQYF. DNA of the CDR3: TGCAGTGCTGTACTAGCTGTGGGGGAGACCCAGTACTTC.

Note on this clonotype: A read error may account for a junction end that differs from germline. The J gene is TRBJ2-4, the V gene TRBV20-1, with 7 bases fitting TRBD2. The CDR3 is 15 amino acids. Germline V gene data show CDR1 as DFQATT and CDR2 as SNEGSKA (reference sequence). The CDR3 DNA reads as TGTAGTGCTAGAGGCGGGAGTGGGATATACAATGAGCAGTACTTC. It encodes CSARGGSGIYNEQYF.